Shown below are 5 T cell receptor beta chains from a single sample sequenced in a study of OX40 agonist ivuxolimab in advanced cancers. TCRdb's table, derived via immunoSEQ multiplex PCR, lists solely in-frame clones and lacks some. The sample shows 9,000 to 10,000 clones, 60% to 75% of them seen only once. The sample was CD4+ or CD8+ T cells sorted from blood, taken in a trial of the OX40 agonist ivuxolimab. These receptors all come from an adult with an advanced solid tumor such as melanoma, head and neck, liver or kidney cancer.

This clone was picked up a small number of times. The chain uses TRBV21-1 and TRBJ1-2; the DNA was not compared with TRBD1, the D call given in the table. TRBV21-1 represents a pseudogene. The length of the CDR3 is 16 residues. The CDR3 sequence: CASSSLFRDRRYGYTF. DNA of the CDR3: TGTGCCAGCAGCAGCCTTTTCCGGGACAGGCGTTATGGCTACACCTTC.

The CDR3 DNA sequence: TGTGCCACCAACCAGCTTGGGGGGTCCTACGAGCAGTACTTC. Translated, it gives CATNQLGGSYEQYF. The chain links TRBV28 to TRBJ2-7; perhaps TRBD2 as D (6 bases). In germline, CDR1 is MDHEN, CDR2 SYDVKM. Trimming left V 10 bases short and J 1 base short, with 17 bases between. The CDR3 covers 14 residues.

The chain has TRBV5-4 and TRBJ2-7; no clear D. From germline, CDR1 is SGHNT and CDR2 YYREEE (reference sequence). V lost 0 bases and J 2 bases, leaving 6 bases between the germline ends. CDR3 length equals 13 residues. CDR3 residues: CASSLGSTYEQYF. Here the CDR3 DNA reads TGTGCCAGCAGCTTGGGCTCCACCTACGAGCAGTACTTC.

Here the CDR3 DNA reads TGTGCCTGGAGTGAGGGGGGAAACTATGGCTACACCTTC. Its protein product is CAWSEGGNYGYTF. The chain joins TRBV30 to TRBJ1-2, with a possible D match to TRBD1 (6 bases). V was pared by 1 base and J by 2 bases, with 8 bases between. There are 13 residues in the CDR3. Germline loops: CDR1 GTSNPN, CDR2 SVGIG (reference sequence).

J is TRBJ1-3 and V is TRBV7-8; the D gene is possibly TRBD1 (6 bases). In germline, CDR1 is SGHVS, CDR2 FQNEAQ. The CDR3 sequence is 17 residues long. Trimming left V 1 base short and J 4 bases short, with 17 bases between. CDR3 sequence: CASSLVPTGKWGNTIYF. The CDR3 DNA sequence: TGTGCCAGCAGCTTAGTTCCTACAGGGAAATGGGGAAACACCATATATTTT.